The 20 T cell receptor beta chains below all came from one sample that was sequenced in a study of a mutant IDH1 vaccine in newly diagnosed glioma. The data were produced by immunoSEQ multiplex PCR, yet TCRdb's version contains in-frame clones alone and is incomplete. The sample holds tens of thousands of clones, roughly 84% seen once. These receptors' targets are unknown. The time point was: week 35, safety follow-up. Every vaccination contained 300 ug of the mutant IDH1 20-mer peptide and was paired with topical imiquimod. The sequenced sample was PBMCs, obtained from a glioma patient whose treatment included an IDH1 peptide vaccine. The receptor source for this set is a woman in her 50s with glioma.

This chain links TRBV2 with TRBJ1-5, with D hard to call. The CDR3 spans 15 residues. V was pared by 6 bases and J by 1 base, with 13 bases between. Per the germline V gene, CDR1 is SNHLY and CDR2 is FYNNEI. CDR3 sequence (DNA): TGTGCCAGCAGACCGCCTTGGGGAAGCAATCAGCCCCAGCATTTT. Protein: CASRPPWGSNQPQHF.

This clone was recorded only once. The CDR3 loop reads CASSISPLSRSPLHF. CDR3 in DNA: TGTGCCAGTAGTATAAGCCCCTTATCGCGTTCACCCCTCCACTTT. The chain recombines TRBV19 with TRBJ1-6, with D unclear. Germline-derived CDR1 and CDR2 are LNHDA and SQIVND (reference sequence). Trimming removed 2 bases at V and 9 bases at J, with 14 bases between. The CDR3 consists of 15 residues. Looking up the rest from reference TRBV19 and TRBJ1-6 gives the full variable domain: DGGITQSPKYLFRKEGQNVTLSCEQNLNHDAMYWYRQDPGQGLRLIYYSQIVNDFQKGDIAEGYSVSREKKESFPLTVTSAQKNPTAFYLCASSISPLSRSPLHFGNGTRLTVT.

The V call is TRBV19, the J call TRBJ1-5; D is unclear. Trimming stripped 7 bases from V and 2 bases from J, with 6 bases between. CDR1 LNHDA and CDR2 SQIVND come from the germline V gene (reference sequence). The CDR3 sequence is 12 residues long. The DNA of the CDR3 is TGTGCCAGTATGATCGGCAATCAGCCCCAGCATTTT. The encoded protein is CASMIGNQPQHF. Drawing the rest from reference TRBV19 and TRBJ1-5, the complete variable domain is DGGITQSPKYLFRKEGQNVTLSCEQNLNHDAMYWYRQDPGQGLRLIYYSQIVNDFQKGDIAEGYSVSREKKESFPLTVTSAQKNPTAFYLCASMIGNQPQHFGDGTRLSIL.

The chain couples TRBV10-3 to TRBJ1-5; a possible D gene is TRBD1 (5 bases). The CDR3 runs to 14 residues. V was trimmed by 0 bases and J by 5 bases, leaving 8 bases between them. Germline CDR1 reads ENHRY; CDR2 reads SYGVKD. The DNA of the CDR3 is TGTGCCATCAGTGAGTCGAGGGGTGATCAGCCCCAGCATTTT. Translating it yields CAISESRGDQPQHF.

In this sample, this clone turned up once. V usage is TRBV9 and J usage is TRBJ2-7; no reliable D call. The CDR3 length is 14 residues. Trimming shortened V by 4 bases and J by 7 bases, and 18 bases separated the two germline ends. Per germline, CDR1 SGDLS and CDR2 YYNGEE. CDR3 amino acids: CASSPTPEIKEQYF. The CDR3 region has the DNA TGTGCCAGCAGCCCCACCCCAGAGATTAAAGAGCAGTACTTC.

This clone was counted a single time. The chain employs TRBV29-1 and TRBJ1-1, with 7 positions matching TRBD1. The trim removed 7 bases at V and 1 base at J, leaving 6 bases unmatched. The CDR3 has 13 amino acids. Germline assignment: CDR1 SQVTM and CDR2 ANQGSEA. CDR3 sequence reads: CSANDRANTEAFF. In nucleotides, the CDR3 is TGCAGCGCTAATGACAGGGCGAACACTGAAGCTTTCTTT. The full variable domain, with the rest looked up from reference TRBV29-1 and TRBJ1-1, is SAVISQKPSRDICQRGTSLTIQCQVDSQVTMMFWYRQQPGQSLTLIATANQGSEATYESGFVIDKFPISRPNLTFSTLTVSNMSPEDSSIYLCSANDRANTEAFFGQGTRLTVV.

The rearrangement uses TRBV14 and TRBJ1-1, with D possibly TRBD1 on 5 matching bases. The V gene's germline CDR1 is SGHDN and CDR2 FVKESK. CDR3 length: 13 residues. The germline V and J ends were trimmed by 5 bases and 4 bases, with 11 bases remaining between them. CDR3 sequence: CASSVGRGTEAFF. CDR3 coding DNA: TGTGCCAGCAGCGTGGGGCGAGGCACTGAAGCTTTCTTT. The full variable domain, with the rest looked up from reference TRBV14 and TRBJ1-1, is EAGVTQFPSHSVIEKGQTVTLRCDPISGHDNLYWYRRVMGKEIKFLLHFVKESKQDESGMPNNRFLAERTGGTYSTLKVQPAELEDSGVYFCASSVGRGTEAFFGQGTRLTVV.

This chain connects TRBV6-5 to TRBJ1-3; D is unclear. Trimming shortened V by 6 bases and J by 2 bases, and 11 bases separated the two germline ends. CDR1 and CDR2 from the germline V gene are MNHEY and SVGAGI. This CDR3 region has 14 residues. This CDR3 is CASSSLGTGNTIYF. DNA for the CDR3: TGTGCCAGCAGCTCCCTGGGTACTGGAAACACCATATATTTT.

The J gene is TRBJ1-5, the V gene TRBV19; 8 bases agree with TRBD1. Germline trimming cut 5 bases from V and 2 bases from J; bases unmatched to any gene: 8. The CDR3 totals 16 residues. CDR1 is LNHDA and CDR2 is SQIVND in the germline V gene (reference sequence). The DNA of the CDR3 is TGTGCCAGTAGTTACCCCGGGACAGGAGGCAATCAGCCCCAGCATTTT. Its protein product is CASSYPGTGGNQPQHF.

This chain uses TRBV4-3 with TRBJ1-3, with D unclear. Germline loops: CDR1 LGHNA, CDR2 YSLEER. The CDR3 extends over 17 amino acids. The ends were cut back, 3 bases at V and 0 bases at J, with 15 bases in the middle. The CDR3 bases are TGCGCCAGCAGCCAGTCACGAGTCACCTACTCTGGAAACACCATATATTTT. It codes for CASSQSRVTYSGNTIYF.

This chain joins TRBV4-2 and TRBJ2-7, with 12 bases aligning to TRBD2. The junction had 4 bases not matched to a gene; V was cut back by 4 bases and J by 3 bases. Germline V gene data show CDR1 as LGHNA and CDR2 as YNFKEQ. This CDR3 is 15 amino acids long. For the CDR3, the DNA is TGTGCCAGCAGCCTACAGACTAGCGGGGGCTACGAGCAGTACTTC. Its protein product is CASSLQTSGGYEQYF.

The J gene is TRBJ2-5, the V gene TRBV5-1; D is ambiguous. Trimming took 7 bases from V and 3 from J, leaving 7 bases between them. The germline CDR1 and CDR2 sequences are SGHRS and YFSETQ. The CDR3 extends over 11 amino acids. The CDR3 bases are TGCGCCAGCGCGGTAGAAGAGACCCAGTACTTC. It translates to CASAVEETQYF.

Comments on this clone: The sample contains more than one DNA sequence encoding this CDR3. Here the CDR3 reads CASSLGTGNTEAFF. CDR3 DNA: TGTGCCAGCAGCTTAGGGACAGGTAACACTGAAGCTTTCTTT. The J gene is TRBJ1-1, the V gene TRBV7-9; 7 nucleotides align to TRBD1. The CDR3 contains 14 residues. The J segment lost 2 bases and the V segment lost 1 base, leaving 1 base of the junction unmatched. Per germline, CDR1 SEHNR and CDR2 FQNEAQ (reference sequence).

V and J are TRBV7-2 and TRBJ2-3; D is possibly TRBD1 (5 bases). This CDR3 is built from 16 residues. Per germline, CDR1 SGHTA and CDR2 FQGNSA. Trimming took 3 bases from V and 2 from J, leaving 15 bases between them. CDR3 in DNA: TGTGCCAGCAGCTTCTTTCAGGGTAGGATCACAGATACGCAGTATTTT. It specifies CASSFFQGRITDTQYF. Variable domain in full (rest from reference TRBV7-2 and TRBJ2-3): GAGVSQSPSNKVTEKGKDVELRCDPISGHTALYWYRQSLGQGLEFLIYFQGNSAPDKSGLPSDRFSAERTGGSVSTLTIQRTQQEDSAVYLCASSFFQGRITDTQYFGPGTRLTVL.

The chain employs TRBV4-1 and TRBJ2-2; D unresolved. V lost 0 bases and J lost 7, with 6 bases in between. Germline-derived CDR1 and CDR2 are MGHRA and YSYEKL. This CDR3 comprises 13 residues. Here the CDR3 reads CASSQEKVGELFF. Written as DNA, the CDR3 is TGCGCCAGCAGCCAAGAAAAGGTCGGGGAGCTGTTTTTT.

CDR3 DNA sequence: TGTGCCAGCAGTTACTCCCCCGGCTTCCAGCCCCAGCATTTT. This gives the protein CASSYSPGFQPQHF. V gene TRBV6-5 combines with J gene TRBJ1-5, with D uncertain. The length of the CDR3 is 14 residues. Germline V gene lookup returns CDR1 MNHEY and CDR2 SVGAGI. V lost 0 bases and J 7 bases, leaving 10 bases between the germline ends.

V usage is TRBV4-1 and J usage is TRBJ2-7, with 12 positions matching TRBD2. The length of the CDR3 is 18 residues. Germline V CDR1 and CDR2: MGHRA, YSYEKL. The ends lost 4 bases at V and 5 bases at J; junction bases unmatched: 15. CDR3 bases: TGCGCCAGCAGCCGACAGGCGCTAGCGGGGGGGCCCTTTGACGAGCAGTACTTC. Translation gives CASSRQALAGGPFDEQYF.

The chain is built from TRBV9 and TRBJ2-7; 7 nucleotides line up with TRBD2. The V gene end was trimmed by 3 bases and the J gene end by 4 bases; junction bases not matched to a gene: 7. Germline V gene data show CDR1 as SGDLS and CDR2 as YYNGEE. The CDR3 contains 14 residues. The CDR3 DNA follows: TGTGCCAGCAGCGCTGGGACTATGTCTTACGAGCAGTACTTC. This encodes CASSAGTMSYEQYF.

Only a few counts were recorded for this clone. The gene calls are TRBV30 and TRBJ1-1; maybe TRBD1 (6 bases). In germline, CDR1 is GTSNPN, CDR2 SVGIG (reference sequence). The CDR3 extends over 11 amino acids. The V end lost 2 bases, the J end lost 11 bases, and 12 bases lay between the germline ends. The CDR3 is CAWSTDRWAFF. For the CDR3, the DNA is TGTGCCTGGAGTACCGACAGGTGGGCTTTCTTT. The full variable domain, rest sourced from reference TRBV30 and TRBJ1-1, is SQTIHQWPATLVQPVGSPLSLECTVEGTSNPNLYWYRQAAGRGLQLLFYSVGIGQISSEVPQNLSASRPQDRQFILSSKKLLLSDSGFYLCAWSTDRWAFFGQGTRLTVV.

This chain uses TRBV27 with TRBJ2-7, with D maybe TRBD1 (6 bases). V gave up 2 bases and J gave up 2 bases, with 13 bases separating them. The CDR3 covers 15 residues. CDR1 and CDR2 (germline): MNHEY, SMNVEV (reference sequence). DNA for the CDR3: TGTGCCAGCAGTTTAATTAGACAGGAGGCCTACGAGCAGTACTTC. As protein: CASSLIRQEAYEQYF.